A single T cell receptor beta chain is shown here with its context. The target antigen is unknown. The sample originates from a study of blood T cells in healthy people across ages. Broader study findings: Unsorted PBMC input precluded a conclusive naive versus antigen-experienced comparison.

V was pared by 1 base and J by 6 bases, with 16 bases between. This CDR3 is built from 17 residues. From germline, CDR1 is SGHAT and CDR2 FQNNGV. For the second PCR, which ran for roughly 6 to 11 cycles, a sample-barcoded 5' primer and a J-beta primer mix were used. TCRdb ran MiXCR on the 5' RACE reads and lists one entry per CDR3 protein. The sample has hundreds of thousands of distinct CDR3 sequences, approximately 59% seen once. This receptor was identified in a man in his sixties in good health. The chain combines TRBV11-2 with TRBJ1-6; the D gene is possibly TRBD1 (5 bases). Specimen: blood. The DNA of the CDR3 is TGTGCCAGCAGCTTAGGGCCTGGGGGTCGGGGTAATTCACCCCTCCACTTT. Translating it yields CASSLGPGGRGNSPLHF.